A single sample gave rise to the 5 T cell receptor beta chains below, sequenced in a study of T cell clones after liver transplantation. Their cognate antigens are unknown. Generated by immunoSEQ multiplex PCR, the TCRdb table keeps only in-frame clones and is missing some. The repertoire holds roughly 460 clones, with roughly 54% as singletons. Proliferating CFSE-low MLR cells were sequenced to define alloreactive TCRbeta sequences. What was sequenced was CD8+ T cells from cultured PBMCs. The receptors come from a human patient who received a liver transplant. Some of the T cells might come from the graft donor.

The rearrangement uses TRBV19 and TRBJ1-4, with D possibly being TRBD1 (5 bases). Per germline, CDR1 LNHDA and CDR2 SQIVND (reference sequence). Between the trimmed V and J ends, which lost 3 bases and 8 bases, there was a span of 22 bases. The CDR3 sequence is 17 residues long. The CDR3 DNA follows: TGTGCCAGTAGTATTATGTTCCCTTGGGGCCAAAACGAAAAACTGTTTTTT. It yields the protein CASSIMFPWGQNEKLFF. Looking up the rest from reference TRBV19 and TRBJ1-4 gives the full variable domain: DGGITQSPKYLFRKEGQNVTLSCEQNLNHDAMYWYRQDPGQGLRLIYYSQIVNDFQKGDIAEGYSVSREKKESFPLTVTSAQKNPTAFYLCASSIMFPWGQNEKLFFGSGTQLSVL.

This clone has only a few counts. This sequence is one base from a far larger clone and is likely a read error. The sample has other DNA sequences that encode this CDR3 too. The chain couples TRBV14 to TRBJ1-6, with D uncertain. Germline lookup yields CDR1 SGHDN and CDR2 FVKESK. The CDR3 runs 14 residues. The chain's CDR3 is CASSQWGIDSPLHF. CDR3 nucleotide sequence: TGTGCCAGCAGCCAATGGGGTATTGATTCACCCCTGCACTTT.

The rearrangement joins TRBV11-2 to TRBJ2-2; TRBD2 might be the D (5 bases). The CDR3 length is 14 residues. Trimming left V 2 bases short and J 8 bases short, with 12 bases between. The germline V gene encodes CDR1 SGHAT and CDR2 FQNNGV. CDR3 DNA: TGTGCCAGCAGCTTATTTCCGGGATCGGGGGAGCTGTTTTTT. Amino acids: CASSLFPGSGELFF.

V and J are TRBV6-5 and TRBJ1-2, with D maybe TRBD1 (5 bases). From germline, CDR1 is MNHEY and CDR2 SVGAGI. Between the trimmed V and J ends, which lost 3 bases and 4 bases, there was a span of 15 bases. This CDR3 contains 15 residues. The CDR3 coding sequence is TGTGCCAGCAGTTATTTGGAGGGTGGGGGCTATGGCTACACCTTC. The encoded protein is CASSYLEGGGYGYTF.

The rearrangement joins TRBV27 to TRBJ2-1; 8 bases agree with TRBD2. Germline V lookup: CDR1 MNHEY, CDR2 SMNVEV (reference sequence). Trimming at V came to 3 bases and at J to 9 bases, leaving 7 bases not matched to a gene. The CDR3 length is 14 residues. CDR3 in amino acids: CASSFNGGATEQFF. CDR3 coding DNA: TGTGCCAGCAGTTTCAACGGGGGGGCCACTGAGCAGTTCTTC.